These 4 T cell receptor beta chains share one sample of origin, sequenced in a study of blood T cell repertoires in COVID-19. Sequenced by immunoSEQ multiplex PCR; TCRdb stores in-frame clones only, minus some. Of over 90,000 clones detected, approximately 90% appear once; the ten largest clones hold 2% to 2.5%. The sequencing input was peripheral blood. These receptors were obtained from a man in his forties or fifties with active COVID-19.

The CDR3 region is CASSLPSGQFAAQYF. The CDR3 nucleotides are TGTGCCAGCAGCCTCCCCTCTGGACAGTTTGCGGCCCAGTACTTC. The chain joins TRBV28 to TRBJ2-5; TRBD1 is a possible D gene (6 bases). CDR3 size: 15 residues. Trimming took 6 bases from V and 9 from J, leaving 23 bases between them. Germline V gene lookup returns CDR1 MDHEN and CDR2 SYDVKM. The complete variable domain, with remaining parts taken from reference TRBV28 and TRBJ2-5, reads DVKVTQSSRYLVKRTGEKVFLECVQDMDHENMFWYRQDPGLGLRLIYFSYDVKMKEKGDIPEGYSVSREKKERFSLILESASTNQTSMYLCASSLPSGQFAAQYFGPGTRLLVL.

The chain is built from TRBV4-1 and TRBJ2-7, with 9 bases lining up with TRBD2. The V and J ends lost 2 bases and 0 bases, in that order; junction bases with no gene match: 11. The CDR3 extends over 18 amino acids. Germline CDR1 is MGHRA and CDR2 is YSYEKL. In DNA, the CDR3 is TGCGCCAGCAGCCAACTGTCTAGCGGGGCCTTTTACTCCTACGAGCAGTACTTC. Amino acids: CASSQLSSGAFYSYEQYF.

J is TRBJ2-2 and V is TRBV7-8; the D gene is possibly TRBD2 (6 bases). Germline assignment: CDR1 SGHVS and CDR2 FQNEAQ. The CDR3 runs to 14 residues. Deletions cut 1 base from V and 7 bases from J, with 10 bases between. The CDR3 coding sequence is TGTGCCAGCAGCTTAGGCATTAGCGGCGGGGAGCTGTTTTTT. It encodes CASSLGISGGELFF. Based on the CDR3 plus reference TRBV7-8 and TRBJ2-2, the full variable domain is GAGVSQSPRYKVAKRGQDVALRCDPISGHVSLFWYQQALGQGPEFLTYFQNEAQLDKSGLPSDRFFAERPEGSVSTLKIQRTQQEDSAVYLCASSLGISGGELFFGEGSRLTVL.

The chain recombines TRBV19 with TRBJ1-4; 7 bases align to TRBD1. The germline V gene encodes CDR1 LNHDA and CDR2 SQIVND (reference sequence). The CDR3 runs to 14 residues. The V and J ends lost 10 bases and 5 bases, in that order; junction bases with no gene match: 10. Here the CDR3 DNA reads TGTGCCACGGGGTCGGGACAGAAGAATGAAAAACTGTTTTTT. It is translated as CATGSGQKNEKLFF.